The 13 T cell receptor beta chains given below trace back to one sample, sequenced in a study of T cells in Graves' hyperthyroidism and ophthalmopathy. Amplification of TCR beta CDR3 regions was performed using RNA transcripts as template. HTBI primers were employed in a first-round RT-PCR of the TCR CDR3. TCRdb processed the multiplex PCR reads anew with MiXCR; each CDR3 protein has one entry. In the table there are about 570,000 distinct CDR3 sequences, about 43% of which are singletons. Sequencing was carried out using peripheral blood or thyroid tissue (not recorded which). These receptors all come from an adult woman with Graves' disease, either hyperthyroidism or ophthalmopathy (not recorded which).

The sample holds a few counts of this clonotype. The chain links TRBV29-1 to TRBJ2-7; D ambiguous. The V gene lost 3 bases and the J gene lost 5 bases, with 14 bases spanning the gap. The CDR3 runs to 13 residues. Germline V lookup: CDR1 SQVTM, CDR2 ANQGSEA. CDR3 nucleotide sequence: TGCAGCGTTGAGGACCCAGGACGGCACGAGCAGTACTTC. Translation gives CSVEDPGRHEQYF.

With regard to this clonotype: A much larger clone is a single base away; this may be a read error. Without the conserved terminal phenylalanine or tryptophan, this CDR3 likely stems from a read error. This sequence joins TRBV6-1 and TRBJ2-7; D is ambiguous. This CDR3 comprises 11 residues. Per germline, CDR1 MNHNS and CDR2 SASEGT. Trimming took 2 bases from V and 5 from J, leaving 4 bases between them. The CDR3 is CASSEIHEQYL. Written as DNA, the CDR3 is TGTGCCAGCAGTGAAATCCACGAGCAGTACCTC.

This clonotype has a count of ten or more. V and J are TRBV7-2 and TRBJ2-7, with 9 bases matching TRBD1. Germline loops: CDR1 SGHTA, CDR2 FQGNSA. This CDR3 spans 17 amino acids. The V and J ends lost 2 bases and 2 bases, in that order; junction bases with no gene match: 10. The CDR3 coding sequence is TGTGCCAGCAGCTTATCCGCCTGGGGACAGGGCGCCTACGAGCAGTACTTC. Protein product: CASSLSAWGQGAYEQYF.

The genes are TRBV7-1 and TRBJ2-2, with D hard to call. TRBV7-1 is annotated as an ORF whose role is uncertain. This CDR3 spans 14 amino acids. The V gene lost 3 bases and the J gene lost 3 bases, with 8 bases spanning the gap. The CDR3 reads CASSSRTYTGELFF. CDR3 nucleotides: TGTGCCAGCAGCTCTCGGACCTACACCGGGGAGCTGTTTTTT.

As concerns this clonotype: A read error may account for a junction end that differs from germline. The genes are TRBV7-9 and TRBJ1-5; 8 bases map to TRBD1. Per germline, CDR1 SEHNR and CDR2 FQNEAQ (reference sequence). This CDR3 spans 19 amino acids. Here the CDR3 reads CASSQDGAAGGRSNQPQHF. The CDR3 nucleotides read TGTGCCAGCAGCCAGGACGGGGCGGCAGGGGGCAGGAGCAACCAGCCCCAGCATTTT.

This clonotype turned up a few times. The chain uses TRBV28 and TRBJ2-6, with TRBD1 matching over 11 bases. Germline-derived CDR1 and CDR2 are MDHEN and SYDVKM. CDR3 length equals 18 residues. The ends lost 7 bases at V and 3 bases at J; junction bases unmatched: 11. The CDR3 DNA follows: TGTGCCAGCAACGGACAGGGGGCGTGGAGGAGTGGGGCCAACGTCCTGACTTTC. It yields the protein CASNGQGAWRSGANVLTF.

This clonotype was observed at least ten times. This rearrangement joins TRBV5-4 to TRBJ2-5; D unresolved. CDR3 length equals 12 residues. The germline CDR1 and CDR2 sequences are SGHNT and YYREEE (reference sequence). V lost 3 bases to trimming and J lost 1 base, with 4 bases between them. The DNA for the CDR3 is TGTGCCAGCAGCTCCCGCCAAGAGACCCAGTACTTC. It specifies CASSSRQETQYF.

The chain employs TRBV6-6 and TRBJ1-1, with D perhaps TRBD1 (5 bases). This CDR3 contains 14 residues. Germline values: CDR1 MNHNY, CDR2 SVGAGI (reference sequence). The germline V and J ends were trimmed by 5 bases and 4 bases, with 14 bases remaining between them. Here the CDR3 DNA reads TGTGCCAGCAGTCCACCCGGGGGGACCACTGAAGCTTTCTTT. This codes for CASSPPGGTTEAFF.

The CDR3 loop reads CASSPPGTSGGEQYF. Here the CDR3 DNA reads TGTGCCAGCAGTCCACCCGGGACTAGCGGGGGCGAGCAGTACTTC. This chain connects TRBV2 to TRBJ2-7, with 14 bases matching TRBD2. CDR3 length equals 15 residues. Germline V lookup: CDR1 SNHLY, CDR2 FYNNEI. V trimming: 5 bases; J trimming: 6 bases; junction bases outside the gene matches: 6.

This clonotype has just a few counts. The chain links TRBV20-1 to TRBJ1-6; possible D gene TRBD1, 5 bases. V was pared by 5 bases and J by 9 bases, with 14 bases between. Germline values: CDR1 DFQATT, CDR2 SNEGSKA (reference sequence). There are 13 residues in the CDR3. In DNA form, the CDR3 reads TGCAGTGCTTTGTTAGGGGTGGGTTCACCCCTCCACTTT. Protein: CSALLGVGSPLHF.

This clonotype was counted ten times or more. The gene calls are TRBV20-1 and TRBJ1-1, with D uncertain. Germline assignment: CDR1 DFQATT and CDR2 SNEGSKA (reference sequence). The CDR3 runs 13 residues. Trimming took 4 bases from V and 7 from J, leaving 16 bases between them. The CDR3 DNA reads TGCAGTGCTATAGGTTTTAGGTGGCATGAAGCTTTCTTT. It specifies CSAIGFRWHEAFF.

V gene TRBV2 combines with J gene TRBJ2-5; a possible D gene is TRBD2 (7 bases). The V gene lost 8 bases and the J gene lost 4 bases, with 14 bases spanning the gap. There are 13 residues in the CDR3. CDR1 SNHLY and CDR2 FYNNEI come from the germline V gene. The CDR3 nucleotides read TGTGCCAGCGAGGGGGGGCAGAGAGAGACCCAGTACTTC. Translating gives CASEGGQRETQYF.

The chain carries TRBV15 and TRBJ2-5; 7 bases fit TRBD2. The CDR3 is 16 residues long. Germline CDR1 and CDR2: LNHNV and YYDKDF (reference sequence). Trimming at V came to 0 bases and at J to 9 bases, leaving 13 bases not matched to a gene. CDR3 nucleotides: TGTGCCACCAGCAGAGAGGGGAGCGGGAAGCGTAGGGCCCAGTACTTC. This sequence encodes CATSREGSGKRRAQYF.